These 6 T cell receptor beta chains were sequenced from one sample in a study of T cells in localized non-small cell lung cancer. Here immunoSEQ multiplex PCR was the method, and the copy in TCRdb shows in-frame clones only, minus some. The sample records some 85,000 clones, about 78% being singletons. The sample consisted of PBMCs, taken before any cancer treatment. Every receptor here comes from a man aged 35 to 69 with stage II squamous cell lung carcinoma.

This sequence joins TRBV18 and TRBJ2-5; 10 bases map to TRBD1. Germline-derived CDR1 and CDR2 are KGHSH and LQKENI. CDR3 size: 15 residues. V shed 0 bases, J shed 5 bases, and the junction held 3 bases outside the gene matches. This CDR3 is CASSPPDRGPETQYF. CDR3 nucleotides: TGTGCCAGCTCACCACCCGACAGGGGGCCGGAGACCCAGTACTTC.

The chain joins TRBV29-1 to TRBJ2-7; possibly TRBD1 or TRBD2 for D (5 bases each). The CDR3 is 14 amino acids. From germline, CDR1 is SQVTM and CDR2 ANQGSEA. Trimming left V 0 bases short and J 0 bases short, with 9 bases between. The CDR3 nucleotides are TGCAGCGTTGAAGATCGGGGCAGCTCCTACGAGCAGTACTTC. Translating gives CSVEDRGSSYEQYF.

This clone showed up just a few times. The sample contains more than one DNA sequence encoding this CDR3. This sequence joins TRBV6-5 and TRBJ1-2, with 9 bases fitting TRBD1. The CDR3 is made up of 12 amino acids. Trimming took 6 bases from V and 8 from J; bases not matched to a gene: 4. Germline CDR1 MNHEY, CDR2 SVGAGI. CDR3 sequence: CASSRTGEGYTF. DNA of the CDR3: TGTGCCAGCAGCAGGACAGGGGAAGGCTACACCTTC.

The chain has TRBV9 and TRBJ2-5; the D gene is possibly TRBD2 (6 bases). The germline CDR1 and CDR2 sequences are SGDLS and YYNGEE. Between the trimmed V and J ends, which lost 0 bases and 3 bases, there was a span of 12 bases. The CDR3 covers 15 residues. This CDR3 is CASSVDPREEETQYF. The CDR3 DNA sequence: TGTGCCAGCAGCGTAGATCCCAGGGAGGAAGAGACCCAGTACTTC.

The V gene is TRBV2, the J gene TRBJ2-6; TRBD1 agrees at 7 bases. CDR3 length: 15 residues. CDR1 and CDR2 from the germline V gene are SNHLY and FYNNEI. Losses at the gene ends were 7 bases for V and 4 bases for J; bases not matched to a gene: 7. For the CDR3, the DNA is TGTGCCAGCAAATCCACAGGGGTGGGGGCCAACGTCCTGACTTTC. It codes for CASKSTGVGANVLTF. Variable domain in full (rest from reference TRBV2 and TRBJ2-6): EPEVTQTPSHQVTQMGQEVILRCVPISNHLYFYWYRQILGQKVEFLVSFYNNEISEKSEIFDDQFSVERPDGSNFTLKIRSTKLEDSAMYFCASKSTGVGANVLTFGAGSRLTVL.

The CDR3 bases are TGTGCCAGCTCACCAGGGCACAGGAGCTCCTACGAGCAGTACTTC. Protein sequence: CASSPGHRSSYEQYF. This sequence joins TRBV18 and TRBJ2-7, with a possible D match to TRBD1 (5 bases). The germline CDR1 and CDR2 sequences are KGHSH and LQKENI. The CDR3 runs 15 residues. Trimming stripped 2 bases from V and 0 bases from J, with 11 bases between. The full variable domain, its missing parts supplied by reference TRBV18 and TRBJ2-7, is NAGVMQNPRHLVRRRGQEARLRCSPMKGHSHVYWYRQLPEEGLKFMVYLQKENIIDESGMPKERFSAEFPKEGPSILRIQQVVRGDSAAYFCASSPGHRSSYEQYFGPGTRLTVT.